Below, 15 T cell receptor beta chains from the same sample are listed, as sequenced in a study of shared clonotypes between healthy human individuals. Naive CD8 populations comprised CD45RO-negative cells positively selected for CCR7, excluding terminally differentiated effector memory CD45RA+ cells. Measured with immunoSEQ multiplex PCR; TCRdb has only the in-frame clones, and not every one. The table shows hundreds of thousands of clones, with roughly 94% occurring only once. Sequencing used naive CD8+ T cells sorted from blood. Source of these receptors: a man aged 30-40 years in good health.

The CDR3 spells CASTPQGGRAGTGELFF. The CDR3 DNA follows: TGTGCCAGTACCCCACAAGGCGGGAGGGCCGGGACCGGGGAGCTGTTTTTT. The chain combines TRBV19 with TRBJ2-2, with TRBD2 matching over 9 bases. The CDR3 contains 17 residues. Germline V CDR1 and CDR2: LNHDA, SQIVND (reference sequence). V was pared by 7 bases and J by 5 bases, with 14 bases of the junction left unmatched.

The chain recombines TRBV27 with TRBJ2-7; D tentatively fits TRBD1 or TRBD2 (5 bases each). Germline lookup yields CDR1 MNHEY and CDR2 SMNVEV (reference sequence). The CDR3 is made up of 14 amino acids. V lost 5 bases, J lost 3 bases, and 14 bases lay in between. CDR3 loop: CASSQVGAYYEQYF. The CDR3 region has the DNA TGTGCCAGCAGTCAGGTCGGGGCCTACTACGAGCAGTACTTC.

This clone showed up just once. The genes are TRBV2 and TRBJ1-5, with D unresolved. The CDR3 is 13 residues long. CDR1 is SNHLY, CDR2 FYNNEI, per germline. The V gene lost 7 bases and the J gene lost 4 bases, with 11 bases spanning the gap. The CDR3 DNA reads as TGTGCCAGCATCGGAAGGCGGAATCAGCCCCAGCATTTT. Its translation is CASIGRRNQPQHF.

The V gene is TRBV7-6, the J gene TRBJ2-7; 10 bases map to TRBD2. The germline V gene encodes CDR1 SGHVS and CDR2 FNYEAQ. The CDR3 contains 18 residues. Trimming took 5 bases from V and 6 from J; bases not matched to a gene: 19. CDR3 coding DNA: TGTGCCAGCAGCCTGTCCCCCCCCGGCCTAGCGGGAGTTGCCGAGCAGTACTTC. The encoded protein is CASSLSPPGLAGVAEQYF.

The CDR3 bases are TGTGCCAGCAGCGCACTAGCGGACACAGATACGCAGTATTTT. This sequence encodes CASSALADTDTQYF. The chain couples TRBV9 to TRBJ2-3, with 8 nucleotides matching TRBD2. The CDR3 runs 14 residues. Trimming removed 3 bases from V and 2 bases from J; junction bases left unmatched: 2. Looked up from germline, CDR1 is SGDLS and CDR2 is YYNGEE.

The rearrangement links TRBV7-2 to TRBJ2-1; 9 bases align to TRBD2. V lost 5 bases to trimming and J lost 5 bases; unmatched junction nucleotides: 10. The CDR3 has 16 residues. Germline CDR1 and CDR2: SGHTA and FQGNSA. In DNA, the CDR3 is TGTGCCAGCAGCCTTAATAGCGGGAGTTTGAACAATGAGCAGTTCTTC. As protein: CASSLNSGSLNNEQFF.

CDR3 coding DNA: TGTGCCAGTAGCCTGGGGACTAGCGGGAGGTTGGTGGGGTACAATGAGCAGTTCTTC. It specifies CASSLGTSGRLVGYNEQFF. The chain uses TRBV19 and TRBJ2-1, with 15 bases fitting TRBD2. The CDR3 is 19 residues long. Unmatched junction bases numbered 13, after V lost 6 bases and J lost 4 bases. Germline lookup yields CDR1 LNHDA and CDR2 SQIVND (reference sequence).

This CDR3 reads CASSSGLAAPGGDTQYF. CDR3 bases: TGTGCCAGCAGCTCGGGACTAGCGGCCCCCGGGGGAGATACGCAGTATTTT. The V gene is TRBV7-9, the J gene TRBJ2-3, with 11 bases fitting TRBD2. The germline V gene has CDR1 SEHNR and CDR2 FQNEAQ (reference sequence). The V segment lost 4 bases and the J segment 5 bases; nucleotides outside the gene matches: 11. This CDR3 has 17 residues.

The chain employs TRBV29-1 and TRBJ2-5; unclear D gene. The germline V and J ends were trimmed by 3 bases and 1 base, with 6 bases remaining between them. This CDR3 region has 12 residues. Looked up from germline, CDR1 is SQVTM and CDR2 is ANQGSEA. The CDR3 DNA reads TGCAGCGTTGACGCGTCCCAAGAGACCCAGTACTTC. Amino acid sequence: CSVDASQETQYF.

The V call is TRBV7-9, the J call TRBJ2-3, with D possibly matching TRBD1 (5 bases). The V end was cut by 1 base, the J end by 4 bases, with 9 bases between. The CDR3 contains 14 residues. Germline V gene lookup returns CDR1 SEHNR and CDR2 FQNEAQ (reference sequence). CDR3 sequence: CASSLGGRADTQYF. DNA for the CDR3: TGTGCCAGCAGCTTAGGGGGCAGGGCAGATACGCAGTATTTT.

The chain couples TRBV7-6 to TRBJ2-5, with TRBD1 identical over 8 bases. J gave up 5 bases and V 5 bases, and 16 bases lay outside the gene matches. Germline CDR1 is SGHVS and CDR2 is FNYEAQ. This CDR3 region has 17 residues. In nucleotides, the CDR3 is TGTGCCAGCAGCCCACTCCTCGACAGGGGCGTAGGCGAGACCCAGTACTTC. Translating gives CASSPLLDRGVGETQYF.

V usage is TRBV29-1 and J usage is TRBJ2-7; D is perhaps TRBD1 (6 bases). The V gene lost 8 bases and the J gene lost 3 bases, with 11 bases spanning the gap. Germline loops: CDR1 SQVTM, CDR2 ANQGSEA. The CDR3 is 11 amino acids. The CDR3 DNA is TGCAGCACCCGGGACAACTACGAGCAGTACTTC. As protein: CSTRDNYEQYF.

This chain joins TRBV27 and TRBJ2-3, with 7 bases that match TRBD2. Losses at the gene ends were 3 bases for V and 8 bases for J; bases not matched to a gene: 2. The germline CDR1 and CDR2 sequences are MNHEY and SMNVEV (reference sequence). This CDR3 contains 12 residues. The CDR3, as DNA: TGTGCCAGCAGTTTCTCTAGCGGTACGCAGTATTTT. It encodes CASSFSSGTQYF.

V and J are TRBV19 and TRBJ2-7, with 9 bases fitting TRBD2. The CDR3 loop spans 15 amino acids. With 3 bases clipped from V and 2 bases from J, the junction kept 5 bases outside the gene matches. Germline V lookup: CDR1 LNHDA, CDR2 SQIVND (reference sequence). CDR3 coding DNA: TGTGCCAGTAGTATTGAACTAGCGGGTACCTACGAGCAGTACTTC. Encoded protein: CASSIELAGTYEQYF.

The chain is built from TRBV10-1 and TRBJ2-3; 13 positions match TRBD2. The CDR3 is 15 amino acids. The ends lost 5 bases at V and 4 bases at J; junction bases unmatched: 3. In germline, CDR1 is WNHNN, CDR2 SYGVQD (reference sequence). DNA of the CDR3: TGCGCCAGCAGTACTAGCGGGAGGGGCCCAGATACGCAGTATTTT. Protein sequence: CASSTSGRGPDTQYF.